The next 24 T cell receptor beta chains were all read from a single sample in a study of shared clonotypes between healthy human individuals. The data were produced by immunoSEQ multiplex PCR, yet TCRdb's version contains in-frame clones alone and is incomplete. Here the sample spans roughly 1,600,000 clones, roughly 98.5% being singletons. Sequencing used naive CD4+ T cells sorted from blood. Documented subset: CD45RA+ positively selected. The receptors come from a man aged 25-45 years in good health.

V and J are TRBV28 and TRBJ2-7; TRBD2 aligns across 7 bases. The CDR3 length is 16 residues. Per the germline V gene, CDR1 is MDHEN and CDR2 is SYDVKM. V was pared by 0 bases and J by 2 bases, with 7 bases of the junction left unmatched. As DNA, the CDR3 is TGTGCCAGCAGTTTATGGAGCCTAGCGGTTCCCTACGAGCAGTACTTC. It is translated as CASSLWSLAVPYEQYF. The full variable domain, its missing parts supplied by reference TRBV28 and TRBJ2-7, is DVKVTQSSRYLVKRTGEKVFLECVQDMDHENMFWYRQDPGLGLRLIYFSYDVKMKEKGDIPEGYSVSREKKERFSLILESASTNQTSMYLCASSLWSLAVPYEQYFGPGTRLTVT.

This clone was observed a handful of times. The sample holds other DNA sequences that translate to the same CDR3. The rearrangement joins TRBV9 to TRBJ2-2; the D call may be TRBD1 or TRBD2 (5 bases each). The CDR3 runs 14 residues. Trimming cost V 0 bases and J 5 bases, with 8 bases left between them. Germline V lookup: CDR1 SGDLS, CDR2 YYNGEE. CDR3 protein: CASSVDGGTGELFF. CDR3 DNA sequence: TGTGCCAGCAGCGTAGATGGGGGAACCGGGGAGCTGTTTTTT. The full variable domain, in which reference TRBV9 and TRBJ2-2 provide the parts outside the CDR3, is DSGVTQTPKHLITATGQRVTLRCSPRSGDLSVYWYQQSLDQGLQFLIQYYNGEERAKGNILERFSAQQFPDLHSELNLSSLELGDSALYFCASSVDGGTGELFFGEGSRLTVL.

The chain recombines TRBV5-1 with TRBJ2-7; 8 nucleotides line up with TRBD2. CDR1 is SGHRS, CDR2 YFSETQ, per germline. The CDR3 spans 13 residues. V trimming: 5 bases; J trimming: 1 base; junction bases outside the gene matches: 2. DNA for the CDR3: TGCGCCAGCAGTAAGCGGGAGTCCTACGAGCAGTACTTC. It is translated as CASSKRESYEQYF. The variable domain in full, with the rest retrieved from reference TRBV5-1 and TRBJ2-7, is KAGVTQTPRYLIKTRGQQVTLSCSPISGHRSVSWYQQTPGQGLQFLFEYFSETQRNKGNFPGRFSGRQFSNSRSEMNVSTLELGDSALYLCASSKRESYEQYFGPGTRLTVT.

The CDR3: CASSSGATGFANTGELFF. CDR3 sequence (DNA): TGTGCCAGCAGCTCCGGGGCGACTGGCTTCGCGAACACCGGGGAGCTGTTTTTT. This sequence joins TRBV28 and TRBJ2-2, with D perhaps being TRBD1 or TRBD2 (5 bases each). The CDR3 spans 18 residues. Germline CDR1 is MDHEN and CDR2 is SYDVKM. Deletions cut 6 bases from V and 0 bases from J, with 20 bases between.

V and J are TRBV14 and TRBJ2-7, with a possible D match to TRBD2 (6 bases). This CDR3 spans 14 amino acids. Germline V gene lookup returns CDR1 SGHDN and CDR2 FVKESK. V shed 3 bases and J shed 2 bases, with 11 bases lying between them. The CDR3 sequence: CASSQAGFAYEQYF. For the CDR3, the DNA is TGTGCCAGCAGCCAGGCGGGATTCGCCTACGAGCAGTACTTC.

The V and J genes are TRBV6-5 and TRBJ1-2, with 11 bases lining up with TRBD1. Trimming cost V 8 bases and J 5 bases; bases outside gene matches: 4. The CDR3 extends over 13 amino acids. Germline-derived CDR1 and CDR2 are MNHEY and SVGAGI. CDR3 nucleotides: TGTGCCAGCGGACAGGGGGCTTTGTATGGCTACACCTTC. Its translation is CASGQGALYGYTF.

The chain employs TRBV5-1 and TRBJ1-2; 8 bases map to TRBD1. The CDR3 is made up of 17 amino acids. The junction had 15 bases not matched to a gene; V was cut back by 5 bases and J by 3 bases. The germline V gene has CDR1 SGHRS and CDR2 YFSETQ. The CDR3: CASSPFPDRGSYYGYTF. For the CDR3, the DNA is TGCGCCAGCAGTCCCTTTCCCGACAGGGGTTCATACTATGGCTACACCTTC.

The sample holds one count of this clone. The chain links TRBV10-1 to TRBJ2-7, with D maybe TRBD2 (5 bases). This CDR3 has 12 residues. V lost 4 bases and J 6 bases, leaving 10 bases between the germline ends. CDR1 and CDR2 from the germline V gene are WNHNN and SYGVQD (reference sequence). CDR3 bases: TGCGCCAGCAGTGGCCGAGGACTCGAGCAGTACTTC. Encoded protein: CASSGRGLEQYF.

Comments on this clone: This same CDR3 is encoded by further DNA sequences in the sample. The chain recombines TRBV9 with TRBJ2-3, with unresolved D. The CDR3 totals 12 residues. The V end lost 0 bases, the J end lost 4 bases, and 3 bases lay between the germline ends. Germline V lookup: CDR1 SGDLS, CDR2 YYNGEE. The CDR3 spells CASSVDSDTQYF. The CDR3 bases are TGTGCCAGCAGCGTAGATTCAGATACGCAGTATTTT. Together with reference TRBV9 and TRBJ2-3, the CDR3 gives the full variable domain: DSGVTQTPKHLITATGQRVTLRCSPRSGDLSVYWYQQSLDQGLQFLIQYYNGEERAKGNILERFSAQQFPDLHSELNLSSLELGDSALYFCASSVDSDTQYFGPGTRLTVL.

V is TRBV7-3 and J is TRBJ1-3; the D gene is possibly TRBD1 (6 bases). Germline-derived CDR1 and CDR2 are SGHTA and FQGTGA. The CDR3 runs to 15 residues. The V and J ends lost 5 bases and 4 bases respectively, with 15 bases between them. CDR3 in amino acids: CASSLTGKGGNTIYF. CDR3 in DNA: TGTGCCAGCAGCCTGACAGGAAAGGGAGGAAACACCATATATTTT.

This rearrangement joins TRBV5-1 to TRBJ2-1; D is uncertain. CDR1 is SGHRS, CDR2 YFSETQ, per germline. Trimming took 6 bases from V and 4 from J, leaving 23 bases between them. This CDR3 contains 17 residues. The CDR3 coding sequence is TGCGCCAGCAACCCTGGTACAGCAGCCCTCCTTTACAATGAGCAGTTCTTC. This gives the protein CASNPGTAALLYNEQFF.

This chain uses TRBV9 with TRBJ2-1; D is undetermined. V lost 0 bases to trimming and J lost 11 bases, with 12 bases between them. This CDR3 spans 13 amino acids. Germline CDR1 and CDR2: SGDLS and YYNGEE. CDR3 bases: TGTGCCAGCAGCGTAGGTTTCCAGGATCAGCAGTTCTTC. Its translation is CASSVGFQDQQFF.

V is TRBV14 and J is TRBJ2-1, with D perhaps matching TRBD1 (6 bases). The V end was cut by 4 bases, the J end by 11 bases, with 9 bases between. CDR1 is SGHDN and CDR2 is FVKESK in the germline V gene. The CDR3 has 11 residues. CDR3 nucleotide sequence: TGTGCCAGCAGCCCCGGGACAAAGCAGTTCTTC. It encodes CASSPGTKQFF.

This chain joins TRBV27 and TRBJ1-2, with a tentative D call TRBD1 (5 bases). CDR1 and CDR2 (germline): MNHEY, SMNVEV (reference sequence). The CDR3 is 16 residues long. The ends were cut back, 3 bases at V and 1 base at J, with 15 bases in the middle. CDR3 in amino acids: CASSFKRQGLNYGYTF. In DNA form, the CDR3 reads TGTGCCAGCAGTTTTAAAAGGCAGGGCCTTAACTATGGCTACACCTTC.

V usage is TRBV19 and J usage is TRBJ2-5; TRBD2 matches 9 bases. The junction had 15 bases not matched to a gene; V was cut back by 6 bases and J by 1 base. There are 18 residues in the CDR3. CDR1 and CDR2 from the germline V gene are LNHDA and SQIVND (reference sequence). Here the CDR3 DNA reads TGTGCCAGTAGCATTAGCGGGAGCGTCTTATACGCCCAAGAGACCCAGTACTTC. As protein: CASSISGSVLYAQETQYF.

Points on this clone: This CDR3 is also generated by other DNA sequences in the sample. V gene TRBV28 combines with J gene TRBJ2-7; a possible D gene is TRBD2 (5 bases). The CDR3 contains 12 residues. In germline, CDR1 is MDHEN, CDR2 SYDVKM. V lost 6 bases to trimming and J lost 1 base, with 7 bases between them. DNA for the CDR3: TGTGCCAGCAGGGGCGGGTCCTACGAGCAGTACTTC. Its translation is CASRGGSYEQYF.

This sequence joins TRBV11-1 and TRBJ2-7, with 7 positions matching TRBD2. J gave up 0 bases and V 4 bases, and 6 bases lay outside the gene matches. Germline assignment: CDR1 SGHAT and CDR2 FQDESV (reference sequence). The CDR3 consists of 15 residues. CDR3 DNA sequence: TGTGCCAGCAGCTCAGGACTAGATCACTCCTACGAGCAGTACTTC. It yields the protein CASSSGLDHSYEQYF.

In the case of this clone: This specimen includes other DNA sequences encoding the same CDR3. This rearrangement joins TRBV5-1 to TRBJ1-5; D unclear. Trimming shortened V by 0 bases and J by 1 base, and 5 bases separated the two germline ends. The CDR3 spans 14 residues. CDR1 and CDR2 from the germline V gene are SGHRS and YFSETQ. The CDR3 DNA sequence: TGCGCCAGCAGCTTGGGGGTGAGCAATCAGCCCCAGCATTTT. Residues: CASSLGVSNQPQHF.

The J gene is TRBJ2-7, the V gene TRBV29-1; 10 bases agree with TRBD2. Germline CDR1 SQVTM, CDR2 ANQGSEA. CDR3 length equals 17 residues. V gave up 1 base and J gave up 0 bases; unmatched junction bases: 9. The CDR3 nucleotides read TGCAGCGTTGAAGGGGCTAGCGGGAGACCGAACTCCTACGAGCAGTACTTC. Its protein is CSVEGASGRPNSYEQYF.

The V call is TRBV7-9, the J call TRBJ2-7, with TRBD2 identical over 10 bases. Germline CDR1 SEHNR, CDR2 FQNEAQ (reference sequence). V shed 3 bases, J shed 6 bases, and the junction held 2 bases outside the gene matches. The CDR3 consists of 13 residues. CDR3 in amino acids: CASSFTSGTEQYF. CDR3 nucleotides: TGTGCCAGCAGCTTTACTAGCGGGACCGAGCAGTACTTC.

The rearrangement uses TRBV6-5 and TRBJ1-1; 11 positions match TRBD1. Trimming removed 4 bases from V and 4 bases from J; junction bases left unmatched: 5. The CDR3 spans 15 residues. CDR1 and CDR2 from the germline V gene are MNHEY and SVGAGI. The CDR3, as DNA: TGTGCCAGCAGTTCCGGGACAGGGGGATCCACTGAAGCTTTCTTT. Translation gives CASSSGTGGSTEAFF.

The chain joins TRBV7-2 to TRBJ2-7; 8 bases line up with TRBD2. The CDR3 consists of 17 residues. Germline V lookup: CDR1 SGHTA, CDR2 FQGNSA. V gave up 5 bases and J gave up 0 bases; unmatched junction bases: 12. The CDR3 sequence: CASSPRRSGGASYEQYF. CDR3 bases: TGTGCCAGCAGCCCAAGACGGTCGGGAGGGGCCTCCTACGAGCAGTACTTC. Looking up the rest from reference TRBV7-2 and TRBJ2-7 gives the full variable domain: GAGVSQSPSNKVTEKGKDVELRCDPISGHTALYWYRQSLGQGLEFLIYFQGNSAPDKSGLPSDRFSAERTGGSVSTLTIQRTQQEDSAVYLCASSPRRSGGASYEQYFGPGTRLTVT.

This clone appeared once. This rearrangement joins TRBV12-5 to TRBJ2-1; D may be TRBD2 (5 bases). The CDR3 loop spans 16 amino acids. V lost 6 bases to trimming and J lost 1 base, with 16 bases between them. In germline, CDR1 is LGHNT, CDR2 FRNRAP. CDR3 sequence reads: CASGREGSRSYNEQFF. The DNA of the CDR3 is TGTGCTAGTGGCCGGGAAGGGTCTAGGTCCTACAATGAGCAGTTCTTC.

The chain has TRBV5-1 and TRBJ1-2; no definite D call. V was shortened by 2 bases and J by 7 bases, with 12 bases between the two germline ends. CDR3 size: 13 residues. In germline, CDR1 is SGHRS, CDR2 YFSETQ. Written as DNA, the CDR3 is TGCGCCAGCAGCTTTGACCCCGCCGGTGGCTACACCTTC. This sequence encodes CASSFDPAGGYTF.